This T cell receptor beta chain was captured by sequencing in a study of vaccination and CD4 T cells after COVID-19. On the study more broadly: Cellular stimulation was performed using overlapping spike peptides derived from SARS-CoV-2, HCoV-NL63, HCoV-OC43 and HCoV-229E. Each control was exposed to a CEFX pool, an HIV-1 Nef pool, or no peptide at all.

Germline V CDR1 and CDR2: KGHDR, SFDVKD. V was clipped by 7 bases and J by 1 base, with 6 bases between them. The CDR3 totals 12 residues. CD4+ T cells that had been cultured provided DNA sequenced with the Oncomine TCR Beta short-read assay. One entry per CDR3 protein results from TCRdb running MiXCR on the PCR reads. The sample has about 21,000 distinct CDR3 sequences, approximately 40% seen once. Remarks on this clonotype: Its antigen is not known.

Treatment meaning: roughly 11-day PBMC culture with coronavirus spike peptide pools or control peptides (ViraFEST assay). The source of this sequence is a human donor who received a COVID-19 vaccine. The source material was CD4+ T cells from blood, cultured in vitro, sampled before SARS-CoV-2 vaccination. The J gene is TRBJ1-1, the V gene TRBV24-1; a weak D match, TRBD1 (6 bases). The CDR3: CATRQGNTEAFF. CDR3 coding DNA: TGTGCCACCAGACAGGGGAACACTGAAGCTTTCTTT.